This T cell receptor beta chain comes out of a study of blood T cell repertoires in COVID-19. Study as a whole: From the United States, Italy and Spain came samples of acute and convalescent COVID-19. Sources were T cells, B-cell-depleted T cells, or PBMCs; the material itself was cDNA or gDNA.

Here immunoSEQ multiplex PCR was the method, and the copy in TCRdb shows in-frame clones only, minus some. The table shows about 84,000 clones, with less than 90% occurring only once. The CDR3 consists of 18 residues. V was pared by 5 bases and J by 9 bases, with 19 bases of the junction left unmatched. Germline V lookup: CDR1 MDHEN, CDR2 SYDVKM. The sequence was obtained from a man older than 75 with active or convalescent COVID-19. The rearrangement links TRBV28 to TRBJ1-6; 7 nucleotides match TRBD1. Sequenced sample: peripheral blood. The CDR3 sequence: CASSTNGQVGLRGSPLHF. The CDR3 DNA is TGTGCCAGCAGTACAAACGGACAGGTTGGATTAAGGGGTTCACCCCTCCACTTT.